Listed below are T cell receptor beta chains from one sample, sequenced in a study of breast tumors, draining lymph nodes, adjacent tissues. MiXCR, applied by TCRdb to the multiplex PCR reads, yields one record per CDR3 protein. This sample has fewer than 200,000 distinct CDR3 sequences, with 33% found just once. Material: axillary lymph node tissue. These receptors were collected from a female donor with breast cancer. Some clones in this sample may be carry-over from other donors' samples. CDR3s include the opening cysteine and the closing phenylalanine or tryptophan. The order of the fields is D gene, clone size, V gene, J gene, CDR3 protein, CDR3 DNA. D genes are given only for firm matches. Clone size is shown for a subset of rows, as once, few, many or a class of expanded clone.

d_gene: TRBD1; abundance: many; v_gene: TRBV19; j_gene: TRBJ1-4; CDR3aa: CASGDRGVGKLFF; CDR3nt: TGTGCCAGTGGGGACAGGGGAGTCGGAAAACTGTTTTTT
d_gene: TRBD1; abundance: .; v_gene: TRBV20-1; j_gene: TRBJ1-6; CDR3aa: CSAEGRGRGSPLHF; CDR3nt: TGCAGTGCTGAGGGCAGGGGGCGCGGATCACCCCTCCACTTT
d_gene: TRBD2; abundance: many; v_gene: TRBV5-1; j_gene: TRBJ2-1; CDR3aa: CASSLASGAGAFNEQFF; CDR3nt: TGCGCCAGCAGCTTGGCCTCGGGAGCGGGAGCATTTAATGAGCAGTTCTTC
d_gene: .; abundance: many; v_gene: TRBV5-1; j_gene: TRBJ1-4; CDR3aa: CASSTVPGRVQGEKLFF; CDR3nt: TGCGCCAGCAGCACAGTCCCGGGACGGGTTCAGGGAGAAAAACTGTTTTTT
d_gene: .; abundance: .; v_gene: TRBV20-1; j_gene: TRBJ1-5; CDR3aa: CSARDHGQGSYEHF; CDR3nt: TGCAGTGCTAGAGATCACGGGCAGGGATCCTACGAGCATTTT
d_gene: .; abundance: .; v_gene: TRBV5-1; j_gene: TRBJ1-4; CDR3aa: CASSLTGQAGEKLFF; CDR3nt: TGCGCCAGCAGCCTAACCGGGCAGGCTGGAGAAAAACTGTTTTTT
d_gene: .; abundance: many; v_gene: TRBV12-3/TRBV12-4; j_gene: TRBJ2-1; CDR3aa: CASRFRARSYNEQFF; CDR3nt: TGTGCCAGCAGGTTTAGGGCCCGCTCCTACAATGAGCAGTTCTTC
d_gene: .; abundance: once; v_gene: TRBV7-3; j_gene: TRBJ1-5; CDR3aa: CASSLGGQAADTQHF; CDR3nt: TGTGCCAGCAGCTTAGGCGGCCAGGCCGCAGATACGCAGCATTTT
d_gene: .; abundance: many; v_gene: TRBV10-1; j_gene: TRBJ2-3; CDR3aa: CASSERRRSTDTQYF; CDR3nt: TGCGCCAGCAGTGAAAGGCGGAGAAGCACAGATACGCAGTATTTT
d_gene: .; abundance: .; v_gene: TRBV20-1; j_gene: TRBJ1-6; CDR3aa: CSARVQRDQPLHF; CDR3nt: TGCAGTGCTAGAGTACAGCGTGATCAGCCCCTCCACTTT
d_gene: .; abundance: many; v_gene: TRBV5-6; j_gene: TRBJ2-7; CDR3aa: CASSLGPFYEQYF; CDR3nt: TGTGCCAGCAGCTTGGGGCCCTTCTACGAGCAGTACTTC
d_gene: TRBD2; abundance: many; v_gene: TRBV20-1; j_gene: TRBJ2-1; CDR3aa: CSAPSSGRINEQFF; CDR3nt: TGCAGTGCTCCCTCTAGCGGGAGGATTAATGAGCAGTTCTTC
d_gene: .; abundance: many; v_gene: TRBV20-1; j_gene: TRBJ2-3; CDR3aa: CSARPPDPDTQYF; CDR3nt: TGCAGTGCTAGACCCCCGGACCCAGATACGCAGTATTTT
d_gene: TRBD1; abundance: .; v_gene: TRBV7-9; j_gene: TRBJ1-4; CDR3aa: CASSPTGINEKLFF; CDR3nt: TGTGCCAGCAGCCCGACAGGGATTAATGAAAAACTGTTTTTT
d_gene: TRBD1; abundance: few; v_gene: TRBV29-1; j_gene: TRBJ1-2; CDR3aa: CSVEPGTGYGYTF; CDR3nt: TGCAGCGTTGAACCTGGGACAGGGTATGGCTACACCTTC
d_gene: .; abundance: .; v_gene: TRBV29-1; j_gene: TRBJ1-1; CDR3aa: CSVSVGTSGSEAFF; CDR3nt: TGCAGCGTTTCGGTGGGGACCTCTGGGTCTGAAGCTTTCTTT
d_gene: TRBD1; abundance: many; v_gene: TRBV28; j_gene: TRBJ1-6; CDR3aa: CASSRRTGGSPLHF; CDR3nt: TGTGCCAGCAGTCGGCGGACAGGGGGAAGCCCCCTCCACTTT
d_gene: .; abundance: many; v_gene: TRBV24-1; j_gene: TRBJ2-3; CDR3aa: CATSVGADTQYF; CDR3nt: TGTGCCACCAGTGTCGGGGCAGATACGCAGTATTTT
d_gene: .; abundance: .; v_gene: TRBV9; j_gene: TRBJ2-5; CDR3aa: CASSADGNYGYTFGSGTGDETQYF; CDR3nt: .
d_gene: TRBD1; abundance: many; v_gene: TRBV28; j_gene: TRBJ1-2; CDR3aa: CASSLPRQGYGYTF; CDR3nt: TGTGCCAGCAGTTTACCCCGACAGGGCTATGGCTACACCTTC
d_gene: TRBD1; abundance: .; v_gene: TRBV10-3; j_gene: TRBJ1-2; CDR3aa: CAISDPGTVCGYTF; CDR3nt: TGTGCCATCAGCGATCCCGGGACAGTATGTGGCTACACCTTC
d_gene: .; abundance: once; v_gene: TRBV19; j_gene: TRBJ1-2; CDR3aa: CASSIAGHKTRGYTF; CDR3nt: TGTGCCAGTAGTATAGCCGGACACAAAACTAGGGGCTACACCTTC
d_gene: .; abundance: few; v_gene: TRBV25-1; j_gene: TRBJ1-1; CDR3aa: CASSESPRAGTEAFF; CDR3nt: TGTGCCAGCAGTGAATCCCCCCGGGCGGGCACTGAAGCTTTCTTT
d_gene: .; abundance: few; v_gene: TRBV6-5; j_gene: TRBJ1-2; CDR3aa: CASSHSTAGAVYGYTF; CDR3nt: TGTGCCAGCAGTCACTCGACGGCAGGGGCAGTCTATGGCTACACCTTC
d_gene: TRBD1; abundance: once; v_gene: TRBV12-3/TRBV12-4; j_gene: TRBJ1-2; CDR3aa: CVSSQQGARGYTF; CDR3nt: TGTGTCAGCAGTCAACAGGGGGCGAGGGGCTACACCTTC
d_gene: .; abundance: many; v_gene: TRBV5-1; j_gene: TRBJ2-1; CDR3aa: CASTTDPQGNEQFF; CDR3nt: TGCGCCAGCACCACTGACCCTCAAGGCAATGAGCAGTTCTTC
d_gene: TRBD2; abundance: .; v_gene: TRBV7-3; j_gene: TRBJ2-3; CDR3aa: CASSPGTSGRAGDAQYF; CDR3nt: TGCGCCAGCAGCCCCGGGACTAGCGGGAGGGCCGGAGATGCGCAGTATTTT
d_gene: .; abundance: .; v_gene: TRBV25-1; j_gene: TRBJ1-1; CDR3aa: CASSAYRESEAFF; CDR3nt: TGTGCCAGCAGTGCATACAGGGAGAGTGAAGCTTTCTTT
d_gene: TRBD2; abundance: .; v_gene: TRBV13; j_gene: TRBJ2-2; CDR3aa: CASSWGTSGELFF; CDR3nt: TGTGCCAGCAGCTGGGGGACTAGCGGGGAGCTGTTTTTT
d_gene: .; abundance: .; v_gene: TRBV18; j_gene: TRBJ2-3; CDR3aa: CASSPLTWGSTDTQYF; CDR3nt: TGTGCCAGCTCACCATTAACTTGGGGTAGCACAGATACGCAGTATTTT
d_gene: .; abundance: many; v_gene: TRBV20-1; j_gene: TRBJ2-3; CDR3aa: CSASIGTQYF; CDR3nt: TGCAGTGCTAGCATAGGTACGCAGTATTTT
d_gene: .; abundance: many; v_gene: TRBV14; j_gene: TRBJ2-1; CDR3aa: CASSQEFGALTLNEQFF; CDR3nt: TGTGCCAGCAGCCAAGAATTTGGAGCCTTGACACTCAATGAGCAGTTCTTC
d_gene: .; abundance: many; v_gene: TRBV5-6; j_gene: TRBJ2-5; CDR3aa: CASSSWARETQYF; CDR3nt: TGTGCCAGCAGCTCCTGGGCCCGGGAGACCCAGTACTTC
d_gene: .; abundance: .; v_gene: TRBV28; j_gene: TRBJ2-4; CDR3aa: CASSIQNIQYF; CDR3nt: TGTGCCAGCAGTATACAAAACATTCAGTACTTC
d_gene: TRBD2; abundance: .; v_gene: TRBV11-2; j_gene: TRBJ2-2; CDR3aa: CASSPTSVAPGELFF; CDR3nt: TGTGCCAGCAGCCCCACTAGCGTAGCCCCTGGGGAGCTGTTTTTT
d_gene: TRBD2; abundance: many; v_gene: TRBV7-2; j_gene: TRBJ2-2; CDR3aa: CASSLPLLAGANTGELFF; CDR3nt: TGTGCCAGCAGCCTTCCCCTTCTGGCGGGAGCTAACACCGGGGAGCTGTTTTTT
d_gene: .; abundance: many; v_gene: TRBV7-8; j_gene: TRBJ2-2; CDR3aa: CASSLVWRNTGELFF; CDR3nt: TGTGCCAGCAGCTTAGTGTGGAGAAACACCGGGGAGCTGTTTTTT
d_gene: .; abundance: many; v_gene: TRBV10-2; j_gene: TRBJ1-3; CDR3aa: CASSESGSPSGNTIYF; CDR3nt: TGCGCCAGCAGTGAGTCAGGCAGCCCCTCTGGAAACACCATATATTTT
d_gene: .; abundance: .; v_gene: TRBV7-8; j_gene: TRBJ2-5; CDR3aa: CASSLGKGGETQYF; CDR3nt: TGTGCCAGCAGCTTAGGAAAAGGCGGGGAGACCCAGTACTTC
d_gene: TRBD1; abundance: many; v_gene: TRBV20-1; j_gene: TRBJ1-5; CDR3aa: CSASPGGSVGNQPQHF; CDR3nt: TGCAGTGCTAGCCCAGGGGGCTCGGTCGGCAATCAGCCCCAGCATTTT
d_gene: .; abundance: .; v_gene: TRBV11-2; j_gene: TRBJ2-3; CDR3aa: CASSLSGGGEGTDPQYF; CDR3nt: TGTGCCAGCAGCTTATCAGGGGGGGGGGAGGGCACAGATCCGCAGTATTTT
d_gene: .; abundance: many; v_gene: TRBV19; j_gene: TRBJ2-1; CDR3aa: CASSILARSSYNEQFF; CDR3nt: TGTGCCAGTAGTATTCTAGCGCGGAGCTCCTACAATGAGCAGTTCTTC
d_gene: .; abundance: many; v_gene: TRBV11-2; j_gene: TRBJ1-2; CDR3aa: CASSLDPRSYGYTF; CDR3nt: TGTGCCAGCAGCTTAGATCCGAGGAGCTATGGCTACACCTTC
d_gene: .; abundance: .; v_gene: TRBV5-6; j_gene: TRBJ1-2; CDR3aa: CASSSELQQNYGYTF; CDR3nt: TGTGCCAGCAGCTCAGAATTACAGCAGAACTATGGCTACACCTTC
d_gene: .; abundance: many; v_gene: TRBV2; j_gene: TRBJ2-1; CDR3aa: CASSGGNSYNEQFF; CDR3nt: TGTGCCAGCAGTGGCGGGAACTCCTACAATGAGCAGTTCTTC
d_gene: TRBD1; abundance: many; v_gene: TRBV30; j_gene: TRBJ2-7; CDR3aa: CAIGTGTYEQYF; CDR3nt: TGTGCCATCGGGACAGGGACCTACGAGCAGTACTTC
d_gene: .; abundance: many; v_gene: TRBV10-3; j_gene: TRBJ1-5; CDR3aa: CAISEGQGTSSNQPQHF; CDR3nt: TGTGCCATCAGTGAGGGGCAGGGAACCTCTAGCAATCAGCCCCAGCATTTT
d_gene: .; abundance: many; v_gene: TRBV6-5; j_gene: TRBJ2-3; CDR3aa: CASRRPNTDTQYF; CDR3nt: TGTGCCAGCCGCCGTCCGAACACAGATACGCAGTATTTT
d_gene: TRBD1; abundance: many; v_gene: TRBV7-8; j_gene: TRBJ1-2; CDR3aa: CASSLATGRNGYTF; CDR3nt: TGTGCCAGCAGCTTGGCGACAGGGAGAAATGGCTACACCTTC
d_gene: .; abundance: many; v_gene: TRBV7-9; j_gene: TRBJ1-4; CDR3aa: CASSAPRVGFGEKLFF; CDR3nt: TGTGCCAGCAGCGCCCCTCGGGTGGGTTTCGGTGAAAAACTGTTTTTT
d_gene: TRBD2; abundance: many; v_gene: TRBV13; j_gene: TRBJ2-1; CDR3aa: CASSILAGGRVDEQFF; CDR3nt: TGTGCCAGCAGCATACTAGCGGGGGGAAGGGTTGATGAGCAGTTCTTC
d_gene: .; abundance: many; v_gene: TRBV6-1; j_gene: TRBJ2-1; CDR3aa: CASSVVGSYNEQFF; CDR3nt: TGTGCCAGCAGTGTCGTAGGCTCCTACAATGAGCAGTTCTTC
d_gene: .; abundance: .; v_gene: TRBV6-4; j_gene: TRBJ2-3; CDR3aa: CASRAEGGQRYNEQYF; CDR3nt: TGTGCCAGCCGAGCGGAGGGGGGACAACGCTACAATGAGCAGTATTTT
d_gene: .; abundance: many; v_gene: TRBV20-1; j_gene: TRBJ2-3; CDR3aa: CSARIGGTDTQYF; CDR3nt: TGCAGTGCTAGAATAGGGGGCACAGATACGCAGTATTTT
d_gene: TRBD2; abundance: many; v_gene: TRBV20-1; j_gene: TRBJ2-1; CDR3aa: CSARGNMASGRPNEQFF; CDR3nt: TGCAGTGCTAGAGGGAACATGGCTAGCGGGAGGCCCAATGAGCAGTTCTTC